The 10 T cell receptor beta chains listed next were all sequenced from one sample in a study of OX40 agonist ivuxolimab in advanced cancers. The table came from immunoSEQ multiplex PCR; TCRdb's copy has only in-frame clones and leaves some out. The table records 80,000 to 100,000 clones, approximately 90% of them present only once. Sequencing was performed on CD4+ or CD8+ T cells sorted from blood, taken in a trial of the OX40 agonist ivuxolimab. Receptor source: an adult with an advanced solid tumor such as melanoma, head and neck, liver or kidney cancer.

The rearrangement links TRBV7-9 to TRBJ2-5; 7 bases match TRBD2. V lost 3 bases to trimming and J lost 2 bases; unmatched junction nucleotides: 6. The CDR3 sequence is 15 residues long. Germline CDR1 is SEHNR and CDR2 is FQNEAQ (reference sequence). CDR3 amino acids: CASSLGGETQETQYF. In nucleotides, the CDR3 is TGTGCCAGCAGCTTGGGGGGGGAGACACAAGAGACCCAGTACTTC.

V is TRBV29-1 and J is TRBJ1-3, with D unresolved. The CDR3 loop spans 12 amino acids. Germline V lookup: CDR1 SQVTM, CDR2 ANQGSEA. V lost 2 bases to trimming and J lost 3 bases, with 5 bases between them. Written as DNA, the CDR3 is TGCAGCGTTGAAACGAATGGAAACACCATATATTTT. Translation gives CSVETNGNTIYF.

The J gene is TRBJ2-2, the V gene TRBV9; 8 bases agree with TRBD2. Germline V gives CDR1 SGDLS, CDR2 YYNGEE. This CDR3 is 17 amino acids long. Trimming at V came to 3 bases and at J to 6 bases, leaving 13 bases not matched to a gene. DNA of the CDR3: TGTGCCAGCAGCGGCCCCGGGACTAGGGGGTGGGCCGGGGAGCTGTTTTTT. It encodes CASSGPGTRGWAGELFF.

This chain connects TRBV6-1 to TRBJ1-1; the D is unclear. Germline V lookup: CDR1 MNHNS, CDR2 SASEGT. There are 14 residues in the CDR3. Between the trimmed V and J ends, which lost 1 base and 10 bases, there was a span of 16 bases. Here the CDR3 DNA reads TGTGCCAGCAGTGAAGAGTGGCAGCGAAGGATAGCTTTCTTT. It yields the protein CASSEEWQRRIAFF.

The V and J genes are TRBV5-6 and TRBJ2-1; D is unclear. The CDR3 is made up of 12 amino acids. Germline V gene sequence: CDR1 SGHDT, CDR2 YYEEEE. V was pared by 4 bases and J by 7 bases, with 9 bases between. The CDR3 sequence is CASSLESNEQFF. CDR3 nucleotide sequence: TGTGCCAGCAGCCTCGAGTCTAATGAGCAGTTCTTC.

The rearrangement links TRBV5-1 to TRBJ2-4; 16 bases match TRBD2. J gave up 8 bases and V 4 bases, and 12 bases lay outside the gene matches. Germline values: CDR1 SGHRS, CDR2 YFSETQ. The CDR3 loop spans 18 amino acids. CDR3 nucleotides: TGCGCCAGCAGCCGCTGGGGGACTAGCGGGGGGGCCGAGGACATTCAGTACTTC. This codes for CASSRWGTSGGAEDIQYF.

The CDR3 DNA is TGCGCCAGCAAAGCCGGGACAGGGGGGGCCGGGGAGCTGTTTTTT. Translation gives CASKAGTGGAGELFF. The chain employs TRBV5-1 and TRBJ2-2; TRBD1 aligns across 11 bases. Germline CDR1 and CDR2: SGHRS and YFSETQ. The CDR3 length is 15 residues. After removal of 6 bases from V and 6 bases from J, the junction contained 7 bases not matched to a gene.

The V and J genes are TRBV5-1 and TRBJ2-7; TRBD1 agrees at 9 bases. This CDR3 has 14 amino acids. The germline CDR1 and CDR2 sequences are SGHRS and YFSETQ. Losses at the gene ends were 3 bases for V and 4 bases for J; bases not matched to a gene: 5. This CDR3 reads CASSSGTGLYEQYF. The CDR3 coding sequence is TGCGCCAGCAGCTCCGGGACAGGGCTTTACGAGCAGTACTTC.

CDR3 DNA sequence: TGTGCCAGCAGCCCTCAGGCAACCCCCGGCACAGATACGCAGTATTTT. The encoded protein is CASSPQATPGTDTQYF. The chain recombines TRBV16 with TRBJ2-3; D not certain. There are 16 residues in the CDR3. The germline V gene encodes CDR1 KGHSY and CDR2 FQNENV. The V end was cut by 4 bases, the J end by 1 base, with 15 bases between. Variable domain in full (rest from reference TRBV16 and TRBJ2-3): GEEVAQTPKHLVRGEGQKAKLYCAPIKGHSYVFWYQQVLKNEFKFLISFQNENVFDETGMPKERFSAKCLPNSPCSLEIQATKLEDSAVYFCASSPQATPGTDTQYFGPGTRLTVL.

This clone has just a few counts. This CDR3 reads CASSTHRERNGYTF. CDR3 DNA: TGTGCCAGTAGTACCCACAGGGAGAGGAATGGCTACACCTTC. This chain joins TRBV19 and TRBJ1-2, with TRBD1 as a possible D gene (6 bases). This CDR3 contains 14 residues. Germline CDR1 is LNHDA and CDR2 is SQIVND (reference sequence). V lost 4 bases to trimming and J lost 6 bases, with 15 bases between them.